The next 32 T cell receptor beta chains were all read from a single sample in a study of control samples from healthy donors and cancer patients. Clones were read by immunoSEQ multiplex PCR, and TCRdb kept only the in-frame ones, dropping some. The sample has fewer than 30,000 clones, approximately 87% seen once. The sequenced sample consisted of PBMCs. These receptors were collected from a middle-aged woman with lung cancer.

This clone was counted between two and nine times. This chain connects TRBV7-6 to TRBJ1-5; D unresolved. Trimming took 5 bases from V and 9 from J, leaving 11 bases between them. Germline values: CDR1 SGHVS, CDR2 FNYEAQ. The CDR3 has 12 amino acids. The CDR3 region is CASSTRNGPQHF. The CDR3 DNA reads TGTGCCAGCAGCACACGTAATGGGCCCCAGCATTTT.

The chain employs TRBV27 and TRBJ2-1; D might be TRBD1 (6 bases). The CDR3 is 13 residues long. Per the germline V gene, CDR1 is MNHEY and CDR2 is SMNVEV (reference sequence). Trimming left V 3 bases short and J 7 bases short, with 10 bases between. The CDR3 region is CASSLSGANEQFF. The DNA of the CDR3 is TGTGCCAGCAGTTTGTCAGGGGCGAATGAGCAGTTCTTC.

CDR3 loop: CASSVGATPTDTQYF. The DNA of the CDR3 is TGTGCCAGCAGCGTAGGGGCAACCCCCACAGATACGCAGTATTTT. The J gene is TRBJ2-3, the V gene TRBV9, with D hard to call. V shed 0 bases and J shed 2 bases, with 10 bases lying between them. CDR1 is SGDLS and CDR2 is YYNGEE in the germline V gene. CDR3 length: 15 amino acids.

V gene TRBV7-2 combines with J gene TRBJ1-1; unclear D gene. This CDR3 has 13 amino acids. CDR1 is SGHTA, CDR2 FQGNSA, per germline. The V end lost 4 bases, the J end lost 2 bases, and 8 bases lay between the germline ends. The CDR3 DNA follows: TGTGCCAGCAGCTCCCTTTTTAACACTGAAGCTTTCTTT. Translated, it gives CASSSLFNTEAFF.

This chain connects TRBV5-1 to TRBJ2-7; 11 bases map to TRBD1. CDR1 SGHRS and CDR2 YFSETQ come from the germline V gene. Trimming cost V 0 bases and J 3 bases; bases outside gene matches: 2. The CDR3 length is 15 residues. The CDR3 nucleotides read TGCGCCAGCAGCTTGGTGGGGACAGGGGGCTACGAGCAGTACTTC. Amino acids: CASSLVGTGGYEQYF. The whole variable domain, filled in from reference TRBV5-1 and TRBJ2-7, reads KAGVTQTPRYLIKTRGQQVTLSCSPISGHRSVSWYQQTPGQGLQFLFEYFSETQRNKGNFPGRFSGRQFSNSRSEMNVSTLELGDSALYLCASSLVGTGGYEQYFGPGTRLTVT.

The rearrangement links TRBV5-8 to TRBJ1-2; the match to TRBD1 covers 7 bases. The J segment lost 4 bases and the V segment lost 0 bases, leaving 12 bases of the junction unmatched. The germline gives CDR1 SGHTS, CDR2 YDEGEE. CDR3 size: 17 residues. CDR3 bases: TGTGCCAGCAGCTTGGGTTACCGGGACAGAGACCTCTATGGCTACACCTTC. This sequence encodes CASSLGYRDRDLYGYTF.

This clone was counted a single time. The V gene is TRBV11-1, the J gene TRBJ2-1; D remains unclear. There are 15 residues in the CDR3. Germline assignment: CDR1 SGHAT and CDR2 FQDESV (reference sequence). V gave up 5 bases and J gave up 1 base, with 12 bases separating them. The CDR3 coding sequence is TGTGCCAGCAGCGCCCACACCGTTTCCTACAATGAGCAGTTCTTC. Its protein product is CASSAHTVSYNEQFF.

This clone was seen once. V gene TRBV5-1 combines with J gene TRBJ2-3, with D possibly matching TRBD1 (6 bases). Per the germline V gene, CDR1 is SGHRS and CDR2 is YFSETQ. V lost 1 base and J 5 bases, leaving 11 bases between the germline ends. The CDR3 is 14 residues long. The CDR3 DNA reads as TGCGCCAGCAGCTTGCAGGGGCAGGGAGATACGCAGTATTTT. This translates into CASSLQGQGDTQYF.

The chain recombines TRBV29-1 with TRBJ2-7; TRBD1 matches 8 bases. CDR3 size: 15 residues. The germline V gene has CDR1 SQVTM and CDR2 ANQGSEA. The ends lost 2 bases at V and 2 bases at J; junction bases unmatched: 8. The CDR3 spells CSVERTGRGTYEQYF. The CDR3 DNA reads TGCAGCGTTGAACGGACAGGGCGTGGGACCTACGAGCAGTACTTC.

The V gene is TRBV28, the J gene TRBJ2-3; D is perhaps TRBD1 or TRBD2 (5 bases each). The CDR3 runs to 15 residues. Trimming left V 3 bases short and J 3 bases short, with 13 bases between. Germline loops: CDR1 MDHEN, CDR2 SYDVKM. DNA for the CDR3: TGTGCCAGCAGTTTTGGAGGCAGGGCGACAGATACGCAGTATTTT. Protein: CASSFGGRATDTQYF.

The chain employs TRBV6-8 and TRBJ1-1; maybe TRBD1 (6 bases). The CDR3 spans 16 residues. Looked up from germline, CDR1 is MNHGY and CDR2 is SAAAGT. Deletions cut 6 bases from V and 0 bases from J, with 17 bases between. CDR3 residues: CASSCGGAVMNTEAFF. Written as DNA, the CDR3 is TGTGCCAGCAGCTGTGGGGGGGCGGTGATGAACACTGAAGCTTTCTTT.

The chain has TRBV5-1 and TRBJ1-5; D may be TRBD1 (6 bases). Germline CDR1 is SGHRS and CDR2 is YFSETQ. V dropped 4 bases and J dropped 7 bases, with 15 bases sitting between them. This CDR3 has 14 amino acids. CDR3 DNA sequence: TGCGCCAGCAGCGGGGGGGGCGCGGAGCAGCCCCAGCATTTT. This codes for CASSGGGAEQPQHF. Drawing the rest from reference TRBV5-1 and TRBJ1-5, the complete variable domain is KAGVTQTPRYLIKTRGQQVTLSCSPISGHRSVSWYQQTPGQGLQFLFEYFSETQRNKGNFPGRFSGRQFSNSRSEMNVSTLELGDSALYLCASSGGGAEQPQHFGDGTRLSIL.

The gene calls are TRBV6-5 and TRBJ2-3; 8 bases align to TRBD1. The germline V gene encodes CDR1 MNHEY and CDR2 SVGAGI. The length of the CDR3 is 14 residues. The V and J ends lost 8 bases and 5 bases, in that order; junction bases with no gene match: 9. CDR3 residues: CASWRQGFGDTQYF. Written as DNA, the CDR3 is TGTGCCAGCTGGAGACAGGGGTTCGGAGATACGCAGTATTTT.

This clone was counted once. The chain combines TRBV29-1 with TRBJ1-1; TRBD1 agrees at 7 bases. V lost 7 bases to trimming and J lost 7 bases; unmatched junction nucleotides: 12. The V gene's germline CDR1 is SQVTM and CDR2 ANQGSEA. The CDR3 runs to 13 residues. CDR3 in amino acids: CSALTGDDGEAFF. The CDR3 DNA sequence: TGCAGCGCACTAACAGGGGACGACGGTGAAGCTTTCTTT.

This clone has a handful of counts. V usage is TRBV5-1 and J usage is TRBJ1-3, with a possible D match to TRBD1 (5 bases). The CDR3 extends over 15 amino acids. Germline loops: CDR1 SGHRS, CDR2 YFSETQ. Trimming took off 6 bases at V and 4 bases at J, with 17 bases between the two ends. The CDR3 nucleotides are TGCGCCAGCACCTTTCGAGGGGTATACGGAAACACCATATATTTT. Protein: CASTFRGVYGNTIYF. The full variable domain, completed using reference TRBV5-1 and TRBJ1-3, is KAGVTQTPRYLIKTRGQQVTLSCSPISGHRSVSWYQQTPGQGLQFLFEYFSETQRNKGNFPGRFSGRQFSNSRSEMNVSTLELGDSALYLCASTFRGVYGNTIYFGEGSWLTVV.

The V and J genes are TRBV24-1 and TRBJ1-2; 11 bases are shared with TRBD1. Trimming took 5 bases from V and 7 from J; bases not matched to a gene: 11. The CDR3 runs to 16 residues. Per the germline V gene, CDR1 is KGHDR and CDR2 is SFDVKD. The CDR3 loop is CATSAKGQGAFSGYTF. The CDR3 bases are TGTGCCACCAGTGCCAAAGGACAGGGGGCATTTTCTGGCTACACCTTC.

The chain recombines TRBV10-1 with TRBJ2-3, with a possible D match to TRBD1 (6 bases). Trimming took 1 base from V and 0 from J, leaving 17 bases between them. The CDR3 length is 18 residues. Germline V lookup: CDR1 WNHNN, CDR2 SYGVQD (reference sequence). CDR3 protein: CASSELIGGRTSTDTQYF. The CDR3 DNA reads TGCGCCAGCAGTGAGTTAATAGGGGGTAGAACTAGCACAGATACGCAGTATTTT.

This sequence joins TRBV27 and TRBJ1-4; tentative D call: TRBD1 (5 bases). The ends were cut back, 3 bases at V and 7 bases at J, with 15 bases in the middle. Germline CDR1 and CDR2: MNHEY and SMNVEV (reference sequence). This CDR3 is 15 amino acids long. The CDR3 nucleotides are TGTGCCAGCAGTTTCGTCGGGGTAAGGGGTGAAAAACTGTTTTTT. It encodes CASSFVGVRGEKLFF.

This chain links TRBV4-2 with TRBJ1-1; 7 positions match TRBD1. There are 15 residues in the CDR3. From germline, CDR1 is LGHNA and CDR2 YNFKEQ. V dropped 1 base and J dropped 1; count of bases not matched to a gene: 3. CDR3: CASSQARTGNTEAFF. Written as DNA, the CDR3 is TGTGCCAGCAGCCAAGCTAGGACAGGGAACACTGAAGCTTTCTTT.

The rearrangement uses TRBV9 and TRBJ1-1; 7 bases fit TRBD1. Germline V gene sequence: CDR1 SGDLS, CDR2 YYNGEE. The CDR3 spans 14 residues. V shed 4 bases, J shed 5 bases, and the junction held 8 bases outside the gene matches. The CDR3 reads CASSIGRGQTEAFF. As DNA, the CDR3 is TGTGCCAGCAGCATAGGAAGGGGGCAGACTGAAGCTTTCTTT. The full variable domain, its missing parts supplied by reference TRBV9 and TRBJ1-1, is DSGVTQTPKHLITATGQRVTLRCSPRSGDLSVYWYQQSLDQGLQFLIQYYNGEERAKGNILERFSAQQFPDLHSELNLSSLELGDSALYFCASSIGRGQTEAFFGQGTRLTVV.

For the CDR3, the DNA is TGTGCCAGCAGTTTAACGTGGCAGGGGGTCCGACTCTACGAGCAGTACTTC. Translating it yields CASSLTWQGVRLYEQYF. The V gene is TRBV27, the J gene TRBJ2-7; 7 nucleotides align to TRBD1. The CDR3 totals 17 residues. J lost 3 bases, V lost 2 bases, and 13 bases had no gene match. Germline assignment: CDR1 MNHEY and CDR2 SMNVEV (reference sequence).

In DNA, the CDR3 is TGTGCCAGCAAGAACAGGGAGTCGAGCACCGGGGAGCTGTTTTTT. Translation gives CASKNRESSTGELFF. This chain links TRBV2 with TRBJ2-2; a weak D match, TRBD1 (6 bases). V gave up 7 bases and J gave up 4 bases, with 16 bases separating them. This CDR3 has 15 amino acids. The germline V gene has CDR1 SNHLY and CDR2 FYNNEI.

V usage is TRBV6-1 and J usage is TRBJ1-1; 8 bases fit TRBD1. CDR1 MNHNS and CDR2 SASEGT come from the germline V gene. V was clipped by 1 base and J by 3 bases; unmatched bases: 4. This CDR3 is built from 15 residues. The DNA of the CDR3 is TGTGCCAGCAGTGAAGGCGGCAGGGGGCACACTGAAGCTTTCTTT. This encodes CASSEGGRGHTEAFF.

The chain couples TRBV7-8 to TRBJ1-5, with D unclear. Trimming removed 1 base at V and 3 bases at J, with 7 bases between. The CDR3 loop spans 14 amino acids. Germline CDR1 and CDR2: SGHVS and FQNEAQ. DNA for the CDR3: TGTGCCAGCAGCTTAGAAGTCTTCAATCAGCCCCAGCATTTT. It is translated as CASSLEVFNQPQHF. Variable domain in full (rest from reference TRBV7-8 and TRBJ1-5): GAGVSQSPRYKVAKRGQDVALRCDPISGHVSLFWYQQALGQGPEFLTYFQNEAQLDKSGLPSDRFFAERPEGSVSTLKIQRTQQEDSAVYLCASSLEVFNQPQHFGDGTRLSIL.

This clone was seen only once. The chain carries TRBV2 and TRBJ2-7; D is possibly TRBD1 (6 bases). The CDR3 loop spans 13 amino acids. Trimming left V 5 bases short and J 1 base short, with 9 bases between. CDR1 SNHLY and CDR2 FYNNEI come from the germline V gene. The CDR3 DNA follows: TGTGCCAGCAGTATACAGGGTTCCTACGAGCAGTACTTC. Its protein is CASSIQGSYEQYF.

The J gene is TRBJ1-3, the V gene TRBV19; the match to TRBD1 covers 8 bases. Trimming cost V 8 bases and J 7 bases; bases outside gene matches: 7. Germline CDR1 is LNHDA and CDR2 is SQIVND (reference sequence). The length of the CDR3 is 13 residues. CDR3 in DNA: TGTGCCAGTCATCCAGGGGGCCCCAACACCATATATTTT. Protein product: CASHPGGPNTIYF. Based on the CDR3 plus reference TRBV19 and TRBJ1-3, the full variable domain is DGGITQSPKYLFRKEGQNVTLSCEQNLNHDAMYWYRQDPGQGLRLIYYSQIVNDFQKGDIAEGYSVSREKKESFPLTVTSAQKNPTAFYLCASHPGGPNTIYFGEGSWLTVV.

The CDR3 spells CASSGTGQGSYNEQFF. CDR3 coding DNA: TGTGCCAGCAGTGGGACCGGACAGGGGTCCTACAATGAGCAGTTCTTC. V is TRBV6-6 and J is TRBJ2-1; 9 positions agree with TRBD1. CDR3 length: 16 amino acids. V lost 5 bases and J lost 1; bases outside the gene matches: 6. Germline-derived CDR1 and CDR2 are MNHNY and SVGAGI (reference sequence).

This chain links TRBV28 with TRBJ2-7, with a weak D call TRBD2 (8 bases). The germline V gene encodes CDR1 MDHEN and CDR2 SYDVKM. There are 14 residues in the CDR3. Trimming pared 6 bases from V and 4 bases from J, leaving 16 bases between. DNA of the CDR3: TGTGCCAGCAGCACGGGAGGGGGCACTTACGAGCAGTACTTC. Encoded protein: CASSTGGGTYEQYF.

This rearrangement joins TRBV28 to TRBJ1-2, with D hard to call. The germline CDR1 and CDR2 sequences are MDHEN and SYDVKM. CDR3 length: 12 residues. V lost 6 bases to trimming and J lost 6 bases, with 11 bases between them. The CDR3 loop is CASSLSGDGYTF. The CDR3 region has the DNA TGTGCCAGCAGCCTCAGTGGGGATGGCTACACCTTC.

The V call is TRBV5-4, the J call TRBJ1-2, with D uncertain. Germline-derived CDR1 and CDR2 are SGHNT and YYREEE (reference sequence). V shed 3 bases and J shed 5 bases, with 8 bases lying between them. The CDR3 contains 12 residues. CDR3 DNA: TGTGCCAGCAGCTCGCGGGATTATGGCTACACCTTC. The encoded protein is CASSSRDYGYTF.

J is TRBJ2-2 and V is TRBV5-1, with D maybe TRBD2 (5 bases). This CDR3 has 14 residues. Trimming cost V 4 bases and J 6 bases, with 13 bases left between them. The V gene's germline CDR1 is SGHRS and CDR2 YFSETQ. The CDR3 sequence: CASSLSSTSGELFF. The CDR3 DNA reads as TGCGCCAGCAGCCTTTCTAGCACATCCGGGGAGCTGTTTTTT.

The chain is built from TRBV19 and TRBJ2-5; 8 nucleotides line up with TRBD2. The junction had 9 bases not matched to a gene; V was cut back by 7 bases and J by 5 bases. This CDR3 comprises 14 residues. CDR1 LNHDA and CDR2 SQIVND come from the germline V gene (reference sequence). The CDR3 sequence: CASNHGGAVETQYF. For the CDR3, the DNA is TGTGCCAGTAATCACGGGGGGGCAGTCGAGACCCAGTACTTC.